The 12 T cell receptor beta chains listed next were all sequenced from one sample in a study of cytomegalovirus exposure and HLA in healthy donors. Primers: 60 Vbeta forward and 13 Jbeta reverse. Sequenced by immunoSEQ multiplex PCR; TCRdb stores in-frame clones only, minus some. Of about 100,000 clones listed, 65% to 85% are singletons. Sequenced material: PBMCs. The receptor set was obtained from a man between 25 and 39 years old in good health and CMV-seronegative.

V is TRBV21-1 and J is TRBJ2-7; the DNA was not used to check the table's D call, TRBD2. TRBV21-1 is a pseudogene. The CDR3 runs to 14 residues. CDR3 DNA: TGTGCCAGCAGCAAAGACGGGGGGCGCTGGGAGCAGTACTTC. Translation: CASSKDGGRWEQYF.

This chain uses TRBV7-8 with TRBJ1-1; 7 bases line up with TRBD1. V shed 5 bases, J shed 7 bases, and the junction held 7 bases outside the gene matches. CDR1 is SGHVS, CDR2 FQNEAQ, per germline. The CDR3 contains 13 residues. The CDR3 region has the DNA TGTGCCAGCAGCACCCGACAGGGAGGTGAAGCTTTCTTT. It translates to CASSTRQGGEAFF.

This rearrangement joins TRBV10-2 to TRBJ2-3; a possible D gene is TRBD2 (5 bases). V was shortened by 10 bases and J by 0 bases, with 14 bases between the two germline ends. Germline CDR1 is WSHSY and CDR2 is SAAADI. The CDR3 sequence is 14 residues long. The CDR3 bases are TGCGCCATCGAGAGGGTCGGGAGCACAGATACGCAGTATTTT. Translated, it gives CAIERVGSTDTQYF.

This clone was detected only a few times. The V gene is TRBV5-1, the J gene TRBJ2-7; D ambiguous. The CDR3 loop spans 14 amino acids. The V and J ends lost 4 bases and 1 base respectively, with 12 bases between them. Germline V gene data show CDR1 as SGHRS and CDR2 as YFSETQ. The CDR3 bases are TGCGCCAGCAGCGACTGGCCTCGATCCTACGAGCAGTACTTC. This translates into CASSDWPRSYEQYF.

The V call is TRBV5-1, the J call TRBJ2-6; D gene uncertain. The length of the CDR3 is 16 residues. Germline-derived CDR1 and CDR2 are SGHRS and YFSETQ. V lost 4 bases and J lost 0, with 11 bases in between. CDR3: CASSAQLASGANVLTF. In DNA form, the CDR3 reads TGCGCCAGCAGCGCTCAGTTGGCCTCTGGGGCCAACGTCCTGACTTTC.

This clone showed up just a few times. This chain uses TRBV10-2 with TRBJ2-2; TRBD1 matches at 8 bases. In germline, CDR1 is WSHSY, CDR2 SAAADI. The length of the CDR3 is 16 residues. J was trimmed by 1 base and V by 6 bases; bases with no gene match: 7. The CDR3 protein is CASRPWGTGNTGELFF. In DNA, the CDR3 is TGCGCCAGCAGGCCGTGGGGGACAGGGAACACCGGGGAGCTGTTTTTT.

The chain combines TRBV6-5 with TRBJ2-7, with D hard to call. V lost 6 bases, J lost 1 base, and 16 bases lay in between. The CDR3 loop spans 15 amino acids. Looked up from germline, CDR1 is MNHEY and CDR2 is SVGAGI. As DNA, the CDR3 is TGTGCCAGCAGCTCATTTAGGCAGGCGTCCTACGAGCAGTACTTC. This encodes CASSSFRQASYEQYF.

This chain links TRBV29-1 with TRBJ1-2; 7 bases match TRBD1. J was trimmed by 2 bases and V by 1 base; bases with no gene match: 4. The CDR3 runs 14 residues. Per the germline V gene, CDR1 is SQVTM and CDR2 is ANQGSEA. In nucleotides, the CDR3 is TGCAGCGTTGAAGGACAGGGTGGGAACTATGGCTACACCTTC. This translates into CSVEGQGGNYGYTF.

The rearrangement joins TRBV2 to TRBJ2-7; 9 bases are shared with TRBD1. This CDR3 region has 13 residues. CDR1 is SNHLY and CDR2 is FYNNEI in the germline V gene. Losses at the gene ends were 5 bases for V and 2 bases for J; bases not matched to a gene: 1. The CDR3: CASSRQGAYEQYF. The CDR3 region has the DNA TGTGCCAGCAGTCGACAGGGGGCCTACGAGCAGTACTTC.

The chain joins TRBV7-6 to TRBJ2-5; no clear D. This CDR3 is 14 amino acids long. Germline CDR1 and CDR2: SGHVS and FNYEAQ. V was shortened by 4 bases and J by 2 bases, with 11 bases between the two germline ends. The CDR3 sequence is CASSSRRLQETQYF. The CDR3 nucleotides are TGTGCCAGCAGCTCTAGACGATTACAAGAGACCCAGTACTTC.

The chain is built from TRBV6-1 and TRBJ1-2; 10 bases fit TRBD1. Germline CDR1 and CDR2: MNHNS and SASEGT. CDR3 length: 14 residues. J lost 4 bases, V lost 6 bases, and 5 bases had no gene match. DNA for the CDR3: TGTGCCAGCAGGACAGGGGGCTCCTCCTATGGCTACACCTTC. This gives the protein CASRTGGSSYGYTF.

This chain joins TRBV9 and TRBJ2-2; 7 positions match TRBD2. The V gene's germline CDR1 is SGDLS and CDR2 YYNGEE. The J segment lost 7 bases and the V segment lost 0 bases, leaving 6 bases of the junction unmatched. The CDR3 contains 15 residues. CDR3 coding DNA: TGTGCCAGCAGCGTAGATCGAGCGGGAATCGGGGAGCTGTTTTTT. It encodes CASSVDRAGIGELFF.